These 27 T cell receptor beta chains were all obtained from the same sample, sequenced in a study of T cells in Graves' hyperthyroidism and ophthalmopathy. What was amplified from RNA transcripts were TCR beta CDR3 regions. Carried out on the TCR CDR3, a first-round RT-PCR used the HTBI primer set. TCRdb re-analysed the multiplex PCR reads in MiXCR, keeping a single row per CDR3 protein. The top ten clones hold about 34% of a sample with around 690,000 distinct CDR3 sequences, more than 20% of them seen once. Sequenced material: blood. These receptors all come from a man aged 25 to 40 with Graves' ophthalmopathy.

This clonotype was seen more than once but under ten times. The chain carries TRBV9 and TRBJ2-5, with 15 positions matching TRBD2. V lost 7 bases and J lost 1; bases outside the gene matches: 2. The CDR3 length is 15 residues. The germline CDR1 and CDR2 sequences are SGDLS and YYNGEE. CDR3 DNA sequence: TGTGCCAGCGGACTAGCGGGAGGGATCCAAGAGACCCAGTACTTC. It codes for CASGLAGGIQETQYF.

The chain is built from TRBV6-1 and TRBJ2-7; TRBD1 matches 9 bases. Germline V gene sequence: CDR1 MNHNS, CDR2 SASEGT. Unmatched junction bases numbered 11, after V lost 5 bases and J lost 6 bases. There are 15 residues in the CDR3. CDR3 sequence: CASSSDRGARGEQYF. As DNA, the CDR3 is TGTGCCAGCAGTTCGGACAGGGGCGCTCGGGGCGAGCAGTACTTC.

In this sample, this clonotype turned up a few times. V usage is TRBV6-1 and J usage is TRBJ1-2; 9 bases line up with TRBD1. The CDR3 loop spans 15 amino acids. Trimming at V came to 3 bases and at J to 4 bases, leaving 6 bases not matched to a gene. Looked up from germline, CDR1 is MNHNS and CDR2 is SASEGT. The CDR3 DNA reads as TGTGCCAGCAGTGAGGACAGGGGATCGAGCTATGGCTACACCTTC. This codes for CASSEDRGSSYGYTF.

V usage is TRBV5-4 and J usage is TRBJ1-1; D not resolved. Trimming cost V 0 bases and J 2 bases, with 11 bases left between them. Per germline, CDR1 SGHNT and CDR2 YYREEE (reference sequence). This CDR3 has 15 amino acids. CDR3 sequence: CASSLVAGPNTEAFF. In nucleotides, the CDR3 is TGTGCCAGCAGCTTGGTGGCAGGCCCTAACACTGAAGCTTTCTTT.

CDR3 DNA: TGTGCCAGCAGTCCCCTAGGTGAGCAGTTCTTC. Its translation: CASSPLGEQFF. J is TRBJ2-1 and V is TRBV12-3 or TRBV12-4; D is unresolved. Trimming cost V 5 bases and J 9 bases, with 8 bases left between them. The CDR3 totals 11 residues.

This clonotype was recorded at least ten times. This chain joins TRBV20-1 and TRBJ1-5; the D gene is possibly TRBD1 (5 bases). This CDR3 region has 15 residues. The V gene's germline CDR1 is DFQATT and CDR2 SNEGSKA (reference sequence). The germline V and J ends were trimmed by 3 bases and 3 bases, with 15 bases remaining between them. The CDR3 coding sequence is TGCAGTGCTAGGGGTGGGACTCAACTCAATCAGCCCCAGCATTTT. Translation gives CSARGGTQLNQPQHF.

The chain couples TRBV28 to TRBJ2-5, with D possibly called TRBD1 or TRBD2 (6 bases each). Germline V gives CDR1 MDHEN, CDR2 SYDVKM. The CDR3 has 17 amino acids. Trimming took off 4 bases at V and 0 bases at J, with 18 bases between the two ends. CDR3 protein: CASSSYQGRGHQETQYF. As DNA, the CDR3 is TGTGCCAGCAGTTCCTACCAGGGCCGGGGGCACCAAGAGACCCAGTACTTC.

The table lists this clonotype with a few counts. The CDR3 coding sequence is TGTGCCAGCAGCGGACGGGACTACAGAGATACGCAGTATTTT. Translating it yields CASSGRDYRDTQYF. The rearrangement links TRBV7-8 to TRBJ2-3, with 7 bases that match TRBD2. J was trimmed by 5 bases and V by 5 bases; bases with no gene match: 7. Germline CDR1 reads SGHVS; CDR2 reads FQNEAQ. CDR3 length equals 14 residues.

The CDR3 reads CATSDYTGGRTDTQYF. CDR3 coding DNA: TGTGCCACCAGTGACTACACAGGGGGCCGCACAGATACGCAGTATTTT. The chain recombines TRBV24-1 with TRBJ2-3; 9 nucleotides line up with TRBD1. Trimming removed 4 bases from V and 1 base from J; junction bases left unmatched: 5. Germline CDR1 is KGHDR and CDR2 is SFDVKD. The CDR3 is made up of 16 amino acids.

V is TRBV20-1 and J is TRBJ1-6; 9 bases fit TRBD1. CDR1 and CDR2 from the germline V gene are DFQATT and SNEGSKA (reference sequence). The CDR3 is 15 residues long. Trimming cost V 2 bases and J 7 bases; bases outside gene matches: 6. CDR3: CSARKLGQGNSPLHF. In DNA form, the CDR3 reads TGCAGTGCTAGAAAGTTGGGACAGGGAAATTCACCCCTCCACTTT.

The chain links TRBV9 to TRBJ2-1, with 7 bases identical to TRBD2. CDR1 and CDR2 from the germline V gene are SGDLS and YYNGEE. The length of the CDR3 is 16 residues. J was trimmed by 7 bases and V by 0 bases; bases with no gene match: 10. This CDR3 reads CASSVGEREGWNEQFF. In DNA form, the CDR3 reads TGTGCCAGCAGCGTAGGTGAGCGGGAAGGGTGGAATGAGCAGTTCTTC.

This clonotype occurred a few times. The J gene is TRBJ2-3, the V gene TRBV5-1, with D hard to call. The CDR3 consists of 15 residues. Germline CDR1 is SGHRS and CDR2 is YFSETQ. Trimming removed 3 bases at V and 2 bases at J, with 13 bases between. The DNA of the CDR3 is TGCGCCAGCAGCTCGCGGCCGGAGAACACAGATACGCAGTATTTT. Protein sequence: CASSSRPENTDTQYF.

This clonotype was seen only a few times. V and J are TRBV12-3 or TRBV12-4 and TRBJ2-2; 8 bases agree with TRBD2. The V segment lost 3 bases and the J segment 5 bases; nucleotides outside the gene matches: 5. The CDR3 sequence is 15 residues long. The CDR3 DNA reads as TGTGCCAGCAGTTTCAAGGCGGGAGGTACCGGGGAGCTGTTTTTT. It codes for CASSFKAGGTGELFF.

Points on this clonotype: This may stem from a read error, because a much larger clone lies one nucleotide away. The chain joins TRBV12-3 or TRBV12-4 to TRBJ2-1; 8 positions match TRBD2. The V and J ends lost 4 bases and 5 bases, in that order; junction bases with no gene match: 10. The CDR3 spans 16 residues. This chain's CDR3 is CASSWGLVDRNNEQFF. The DNA for the CDR3 is TGTGCCAGCAGTTGGGGACTAGTGGACCGTAACAATGAGCAGTTCTTC.

The V gene is TRBV29-1, the J gene TRBJ2-1; D call uncertain. Germline V gene data show CDR1 as SQVTM and CDR2 as ANQGSEA. The CDR3 totals 12 residues. The V end lost 0 bases, the J end lost 5 bases, and 5 bases lay between the germline ends. The DNA of the CDR3 is TGCAGCGTTGAAGATAAGCACAATGAGCAGTTCTTC. This codes for CSVEDKHNEQFF.

This clonotype occurred a few times. The J gene is TRBJ2-7, the V gene TRBV4-1; perhaps TRBD2 as D (6 bases). Germline V gene sequence: CDR1 MGHRA, CDR2 YSYEKL. Trimming left V 1 base short and J 3 bases short, with 31 bases between. This CDR3 is 21 amino acids long. CDR3 bases: TGCGCCAGCAGCCAAGTCTTGCCAAGCGGGCGAGGACCGAGGGAAGTCTACGAGCAGTACTTC. Translated, it gives CASSQVLPSGRGPREVYEQYF.

The chain uses TRBV6-6 and TRBJ2-7; perhaps TRBD2 as D (6 bases). The germline CDR1 and CDR2 sequences are MNHNY and SVGAGI (reference sequence). Trimming took off 2 bases at V and 2 bases at J, with 16 bases between the two ends. The length of the CDR3 is 16 residues. DNA of the CDR3: TGTGCCAGCAGTTACCTGCCGGGACTGGCCACCTACGAGCAGTACTTC. Translation gives CASSYLPGLATYEQYF.

This clonotype showed up many times. V usage is TRBV28 and J usage is TRBJ1-1; D gene ambiguous. The germline V gene encodes CDR1 MDHEN and CDR2 SYDVKM. The CDR3 covers 16 residues. Trimming cost V 5 bases and J 2 bases, with 18 bases left between them. The CDR3 nucleotides read TGTGCCAGCAGTCCCCGAGGCTCACTTCTAAACACTGAAGCTTTCTTT. Translating it yields CASSPRGSLLNTEAFF. Together with reference TRBV28 and TRBJ1-1, the CDR3 gives the full variable domain: DVKVTQSSRYLVKRTGEKVFLECVQDMDHENMFWYRQDPGLGLRLIYFSYDVKMKEKGDIPEGYSVSREKKERFSLILESASTNQTSMYLCASSPRGSLLNTEAFFGQGTRLTVV.

The sample holds many counts of this clonotype. This chain joins TRBV5-5 and TRBJ2-3, with TRBD1 identical over 8 bases. Germline trimming cut 4 bases from V and 2 bases from J; bases unmatched to any gene: 9. Germline CDR1 SGHKS, CDR2 YYEKEE (reference sequence). This CDR3 is built from 16 residues. The CDR3 is CASSNQQGVDTDTQYF. CDR3 nucleotides: TGTGCCAGCAGCAATCAACAGGGGGTGGACACAGATACGCAGTATTTT.

This sequence joins TRBV29-1 and TRBJ2-1, with TRBD2 identical over 8 bases. CDR3 length: 14 amino acids. The V gene's germline CDR1 is SQVTM and CDR2 ANQGSEA. V trimming: 2 bases; J trimming: 6 bases; junction bases outside the gene matches: 6. Here the CDR3 reads CSVELTGGPNEQFF. CDR3 bases: TGCAGCGTTGAACTGACGGGAGGGCCCAATGAGCAGTTCTTC.

As for this clonotype: Possible read error: a much larger clone is one base away. The V and J genes are TRBV11-2 and TRBJ2-5; D remains unclear. Germline CDR1 reads SGHAT; CDR2 reads FQNNGV. The CDR3 has 15 amino acids. CDR3 bases: TGTGCCAGGAGCTTAGGGTCGGGTTACCAAGAGACCCAGTACTTC. The encoded protein is CARSLGSGYQETQYF.

The chain is built from TRBV7-8 and TRBJ1-2; perhaps TRBD1 as D (5 bases). The germline gives CDR1 SGHVS, CDR2 FQNEAQ. The CDR3 has 15 residues. Between the trimmed V and J ends, which lost 3 bases and 3 bases, there was a span of 14 bases. The CDR3 DNA reads as TGTGCCAGCAGCTTCCAGGGAAAAGGGGACTATGGCTACACCTTC. Its protein product is CASSFQGKGDYGYTF.

This clonotype has just a few counts. The genes are TRBV6-1 and TRBJ2-3; D perhaps matches TRBD1 (5 bases). The germline V gene has CDR1 MNHNS and CDR2 SASEGT. This CDR3 spans 13 amino acids. Trimming stripped 6 bases from V and 3 bases from J, with 10 bases between. The CDR3 protein is CASRKTDTDTQYF. Here the CDR3 DNA reads TGTGCCAGCAGGAAGACAGATACAGATACGCAGTATTTT.

The genes are TRBV11-2 and TRBJ2-1, with 9 bases aligning to TRBD1. Trimming removed 4 bases from V and 9 bases from J; junction bases left unmatched: 13. From germline, CDR1 is SGHAT and CDR2 FQNNGV. The CDR3 totals 16 residues. CDR3 protein: CASSSVRDRAKGEQFF. As DNA, the CDR3 is TGTGCCAGCAGCTCCGTCCGGGACAGGGCGAAGGGTGAGCAGTTCTTC.

The CDR3 spells CASSYSPRATDTQYF. The CDR3 DNA reads as TGTGCCAGCAGTTACTCCCCGAGGGCCACAGATACGCAGTATTTT. The V call is TRBV6-6, the J call TRBJ2-3; maybe TRBD2 (5 bases). This CDR3 has 15 residues. Germline values: CDR1 MNHNY, CDR2 SVGAGI (reference sequence). Trimming took off 0 bases at V and 2 bases at J, with 9 bases between the two ends.

This clonotype was seen repeatedly, ten times or more. This chain joins TRBV30 and TRBJ2-7; the D gene is possibly TRBD2 (5 bases). V was trimmed by 0 bases and J by 2 bases, leaving 11 bases between them. CDR3 length: 14 amino acids. In germline, CDR1 is GTSNPN, CDR2 SVGIG (reference sequence). The CDR3 DNA sequence: TGTGCCTGGAGTGTACCCGGGATGGCCTACGAGCAGTACTTC. It is translated as CAWSVPGMAYEQYF.

The genes are TRBV7-8 and TRBJ1-5, with D perhaps TRBD1 (6 bases). The CDR3 sequence is 14 residues long. Trimming pared 8 bases from V and 7 bases from J, leaving 18 bases between. Per germline, CDR1 SGHVS and CDR2 FQNEAQ. The CDR3 coding sequence is TGTGCCAGCTCAACCGGGGGGGCTTGGCAGCCCCAGCATTTT. This gives the protein CASSTGGAWQPQHF.